The source of this T cell receptor beta chain is a study of blood T cell repertoires in COVID-19. At the level of the study: Samples representing acute and convalescent COVID-19 were sourced from the United States, Italy and Spain.

The data were produced by immunoSEQ multiplex PCR, yet TCRdb's version contains in-frame clones alone and is incomplete. The table lists 300,000 to 400,000 clones, less than 90% of them singletons. The germline V and J ends were trimmed by 0 bases and 0 bases, with 11 bases remaining between them. Germline V CDR1 and CDR2: SGHNT, YYREEE (reference sequence). The CDR3 totals 16 residues. This clonotype was obtained from a woman aged 25-40 years who had recovered from COVID-19. The chain has TRBV5-4 and TRBJ2-3; D is perhaps TRBD1 (5 bases). Sequenced: PBMCs or T cells enriched from blood (not recorded which). The CDR3 region is CASSLAGRASTDTQYF. CDR3 in DNA: TGTGCCAGCAGCTTGGCGGGCAGGGCTAGCACAGATACGCAGTATTTT.